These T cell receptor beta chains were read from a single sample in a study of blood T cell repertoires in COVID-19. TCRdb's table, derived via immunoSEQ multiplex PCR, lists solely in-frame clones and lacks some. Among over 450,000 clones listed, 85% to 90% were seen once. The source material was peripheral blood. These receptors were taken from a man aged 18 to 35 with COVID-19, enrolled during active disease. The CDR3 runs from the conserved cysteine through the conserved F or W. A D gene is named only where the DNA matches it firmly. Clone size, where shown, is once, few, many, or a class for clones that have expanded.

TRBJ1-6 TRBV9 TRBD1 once CASSPQGQTLSPLHF TGTGCCAGCAGCCCGCAGGGACAGACTTTATCACCCCTCCACTTT
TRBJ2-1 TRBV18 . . CASSPENEQFF TGTGCCAGCTCACCAGAGAATGAGCAGTTCTTC
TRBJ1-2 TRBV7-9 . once CASSNGQRPYGYTF TGTGCCAGCAGCAATGGACAGAGGCCTTATGGCTACACCTTC
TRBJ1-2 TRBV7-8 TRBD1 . CASSFAGTVLPYGYTF TGTGCCAGCAGCTTCGCCGGGACAGTTCTACCCTATGGCTACACCTTC
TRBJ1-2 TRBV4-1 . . CASSHLGQFNYGYTF TGCGCCAGCAGCCACCTCGGACAGTTTAACTATGGCTACACCTTC
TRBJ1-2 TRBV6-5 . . CASSYRGGTTYGYTF TGTGCCAGCAGTTACCGGGGAGGGACAACCTATGGCTACACCTTC
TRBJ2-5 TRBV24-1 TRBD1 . CATSDSGTGRETQYF TGTGCCACCAGTGATTCCGGGACAGGGAGAGAGACCCAGTACTTC
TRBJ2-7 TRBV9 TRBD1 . CASSVGTGETYEQYF TGTGCCAGCAGCGTAGGGACAGGAGAGACCTACGAGCAGTACTTC
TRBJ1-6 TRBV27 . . CASSDGPSPLHF TGTGCCAGCTCGGATGGGCCTTCACCCCTCCACTTT
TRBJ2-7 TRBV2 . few CASSAGFSYEQYF TGTGCCAGCAGCGCGGGATTCTCCTACGAGCAGTACTTC
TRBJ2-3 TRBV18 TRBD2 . CASSPRGLDSTDTQYF TGTGCCAGCTCACCGCGGGGACTAGATAGCACAGATACGCAGTATTTT
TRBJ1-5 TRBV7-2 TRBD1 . CASSLFSPGQWDRQPQHF TGTGCCAGCAGCTTGTTTTCTCCGGGACAGTGGGATAGGCAGCCCCAGCATTTT
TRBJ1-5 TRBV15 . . CATSRDRGHGSNQPQHF TGTGCCACCAGCAGAGATCGAGGGCACGGGAGCAATCAGCCCCAGCATTTT
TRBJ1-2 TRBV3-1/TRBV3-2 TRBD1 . CASSQGFATGDGGYTF TGTGCCAGCAGCCAAGGTTTTGCGACAGGGGACGGTGGCTACACCTTC
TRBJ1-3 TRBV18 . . CASSSGQGNTIYF TGTGCCAGCTCAAGTGGACAGGGAAACACCATATATTTT
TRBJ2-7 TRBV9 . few CASSSGEGSSYEQYF TGTGCCAGCAGCTCAGGGGAGGGGAGCTCCTACGAGCAGTACTTC
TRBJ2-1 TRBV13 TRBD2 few CASSLGPSGRRSYNEQFF TGTGCCAGCAGCTTAGGCCCTAGCGGGAGACGCTCCTACAATGAGCAGTTCTTC
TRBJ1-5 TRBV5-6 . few CASSRTGLNQPQHF TGTGCCAGCAGCCGAACAGGGCTAAATCAGCCCCAGCATTTT
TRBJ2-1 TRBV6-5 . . CASSYFPGYNEQFF TGTGCCAGCAGTTACTTTCCGGGGTACAATGAGCAGTTCTTC
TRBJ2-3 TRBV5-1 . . CASSLDSRDTQYF TGCGCCAGCAGCTTGGACAGCCGAGATACGCAGTATTTT
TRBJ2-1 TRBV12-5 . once CASGFTSSSYNEQFF TGTGCTAGTGGTTTTACCTCGAGCTCCTACAATGAGCAGTTCTTC